Sequencing of this T cell receptor beta chain was carried out in a study of T cell responses to AZD1222 COVID-19 vaccine. The table came from immunoSEQ multiplex PCR; TCRdb's copy has only in-frame clones and leaves some out. The table shows approximately 110,000 clones, with 70% to 90% occurring only once. Losses at the gene ends were 4 bases for V and 5 bases for J; bases not matched to a gene: 9. CDR1 is LGHNA and CDR2 is YNFKEQ in the germline V gene. The CDR3 extends over 15 amino acids. Comment on this clone: What it recognizes is unknown.

Study-wide results and caveats: Donors skewed white British and female; clonal diversity was possibly underestimated. Just five to seven people given AZD1222 tested seropositive at baseline.

The TCR originated in an adult in good health. The chain carries TRBV4-2 and TRBJ1-1, with 8 bases matching TRBD1. Sequenced material: peripheral blood, taken on day 0 of AZD1222 vaccination. CDR3 residues: CASSPPDRDGTEAFF. CDR3 DNA: TGTGCCAGCAGCCCGCCGGACAGGGACGGGACTGAAGCTTTCTTT.